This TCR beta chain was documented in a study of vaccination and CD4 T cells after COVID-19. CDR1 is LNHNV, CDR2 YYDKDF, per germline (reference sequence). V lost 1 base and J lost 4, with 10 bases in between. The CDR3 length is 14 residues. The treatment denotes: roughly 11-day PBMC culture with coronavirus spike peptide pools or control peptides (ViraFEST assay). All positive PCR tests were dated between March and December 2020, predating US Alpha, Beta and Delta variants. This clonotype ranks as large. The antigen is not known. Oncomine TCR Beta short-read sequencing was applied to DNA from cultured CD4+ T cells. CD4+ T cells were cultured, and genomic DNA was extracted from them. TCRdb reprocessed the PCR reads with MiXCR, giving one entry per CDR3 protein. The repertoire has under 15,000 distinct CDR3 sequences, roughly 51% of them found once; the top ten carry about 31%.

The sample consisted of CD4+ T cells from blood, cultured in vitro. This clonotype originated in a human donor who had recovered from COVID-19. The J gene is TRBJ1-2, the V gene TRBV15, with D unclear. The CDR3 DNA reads TGTGCCACCAGCAGAGGGGAGGGAAGCTATGGCTACACCTTC. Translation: CATSRGEGSYGYTF.